A single sample is the source of the 24 T cell receptor beta chains below, sequenced in a study of blood T cell repertoires in COVID-19. Clones were read by immunoSEQ multiplex PCR, and TCRdb kept only the in-frame ones, dropping some. The sample consists of 90,000 to 150,000 clones, about 87% of them appearing once. Sequenced input: peripheral blood. These receptors were obtained from a woman aged 50 to 65 with acute or convalescent COVID-19.

V usage is TRBV7-6 and J usage is TRBJ2-5, with 11 bases that match TRBD2. Germline CDR1 is SGHVS and CDR2 is FNYEAQ. Trimming removed 4 bases from V and 0 bases from J; junction bases left unmatched: 4. The CDR3 length is 16 residues. The CDR3 region is CASSWTSGPYQETQYF. CDR3 in DNA: TGTGCCAGCAGCTGGACTAGCGGGCCTTACCAAGAGACCCAGTACTTC. Drawing the rest from reference TRBV7-6 and TRBJ2-5, the complete variable domain is GAGVSQSPRYKVTKRGQDVALRCDPISGHVSLYWYRQALGQGPEFLTYFNYEAQQDKSGLPNDRFSAERPEGSISTLTIQRTEQRDSAMYRCASSWTSGPYQETQYFGPGTRLLVL.

The chain recombines TRBV19 with TRBJ2-1, with a tentative D call TRBD1 (5 bases). This CDR3 contains 16 residues. Germline V gene lookup returns CDR1 LNHDA and CDR2 SQIVND (reference sequence). Trimming stripped 1 base from V and 7 bases from J, with 17 bases between. As DNA, the CDR3 is TGTGCCAGTAGTATAGGGTGGGGCGGTCAGGAGAATGAGCAGTTCTTC. Translation gives CASSIGWGGQENEQFF.

The genes are TRBV5-1 and TRBJ2-4; D not certain. V lost 2 bases to trimming and J lost 6 bases, with 9 bases between them. The CDR3 covers 13 residues. Germline loops: CDR1 SGHRS, CDR2 YFSETQ. CDR3 sequence: CASSFLDGNIQYF. The CDR3 region has the DNA TGCGCCAGCAGCTTCCTAGACGGAAACATTCAGTACTTC.

The chain joins TRBV27 to TRBJ1-6; TRBD1 is a possible D gene (5 bases). From germline, CDR1 is MNHEY and CDR2 SMNVEV (reference sequence). This CDR3 is built from 14 residues. Trimming pared 2 bases from V and 14 bases from J, leaving 16 bases between. This CDR3 reads CASSLGQGGTALHF. The CDR3 nucleotides read TGTGCCAGCAGTTTAGGGCAGGGAGGGACGGCCCTCCACTTT.

The J gene is TRBJ1-1, the V gene TRBV2, with 8 nucleotides matching TRBD1. The CDR3 sequence is 14 residues long. Unmatched junction bases numbered 4, after V lost 2 bases and J lost 5 bases. Germline lookup yields CDR1 SNHLY and CDR2 FYNNEI. The CDR3 DNA reads as TGTGCCAGCAGTGAACGGACAGGGTGGACTGAAGCTTTCTTT. Translated, it gives CASSERTGWTEAFF.

About this clone itself: The same CDR3 is also encoded by other DNA sequences in this sample. The chain joins TRBV3-1 (or the pseudogene TRBV3-2) to TRBJ2-1; D unclear. V lost 1 base and J 6 bases, leaving 4 bases between the germline ends. The germline V gene has CDR1 LGHDT and CDR2 YNNKEL (reference sequence). There are 12 residues in the CDR3. CDR3 sequence: CASSQVRNEQFF. The CDR3 DNA reads as TGTGCCAGCAGCCAAGTCCGCAATGAGCAGTTCTTC.

There are a few counts of this clone. The genes are TRBV7-2 and TRBJ1-1; TRBD1 might be the D (5 bases). Germline V CDR1 and CDR2: SGHTA, FQGNSA. CDR3 length: 14 residues. The ends were cut back, 6 bases at V and 1 base at J, with 12 bases in the middle. CDR3 coding DNA: TGTGCCAGCAGTTATGACAGATCGAACACTGAAGCTTTCTTT. Translating it yields CASSYDRSNTEAFF.

This clone was seen once. The chain recombines TRBV18 with TRBJ2-2; 9 positions agree with TRBD1. The V gene's germline CDR1 is KGHSH and CDR2 LQKENI. V gave up 6 bases and J gave up 6 bases; unmatched junction bases: 8. The CDR3 covers 15 residues. The CDR3 DNA reads TGTGCCAGCTCGCCGGACAGGGGCGTGCCCGGGGAGCTGTTTTTT. This sequence encodes CASSPDRGVPGELFF.

The CDR3 loop reads CASSKTSGMNTGELFF. The CDR3 coding sequence is TGTGCCAGCAGCAAAACTAGCGGGATGAACACCGGGGAGCTGTTTTTT. This rearrangement joins TRBV7-2 to TRBJ2-2, with 10 bases identical to TRBD2. V trimming: 5 bases; J trimming: 1 base; junction bases outside the gene matches: 4. The CDR3 has 16 residues. Looked up from germline, CDR1 is SGHTA and CDR2 is FQGNSA.

The V and J genes are TRBV10-1 and TRBJ1-2; TRBD1 matches at 12 bases. Germline V lookup: CDR1 WNHNN, CDR2 SYGVQD (reference sequence). CDR3 size: 14 residues. J lost 7 bases, V lost 6 bases, and 6 bases had no gene match. The CDR3 sequence is CASSSGQGASGYTF. CDR3 bases: TGCGCCAGCAGCTCGGGACAGGGGGCCTCTGGCTACACCTTC.

Comments on this clone: In the same sample, other DNA sequences code for this CDR3. This chain links TRBV5-1 with TRBJ1-2; the D is unclear. The germline CDR1 and CDR2 sequences are SGHRS and YFSETQ. The V end lost 4 bases, the J end lost 0 bases, and 10 bases lay between the germline ends. This CDR3 comprises 14 residues. In nucleotides, the CDR3 is TGCGCCAGCAGCCTGGAACGAGCTAACTATGGCTACACCTTC. Its translation: CASSLERANYGYTF.

The chain employs TRBV11-3 and TRBJ1-1; 10 positions agree with TRBD1. The V segment lost 5 bases and the J segment 5 bases; nucleotides outside the gene matches: 5. This CDR3 is built from 14 residues. CDR1 is SGHNT and CDR2 is YENEEA in the germline V gene. CDR3 bases: TGTGCCAGCAGCGGGACAGGGGCGGGTACTGAAGCTTTCTTT. This translates into CASSGTGAGTEAFF.

The chain uses TRBV24-1 and TRBJ2-1; tentatively, D is TRBD1 (7 bases). Germline assignment: CDR1 KGHDR and CDR2 SFDVKD. The CDR3 has 16 residues. The V gene lost 5 bases and the J gene lost 0 bases, with 13 bases spanning the gap. The CDR3 spells CATSVQGGPSYNEQFF. CDR3 DNA sequence: TGTGCCACCAGTGTCCAGGGGGGTCCCTCCTACAATGAGCAGTTCTTC.

In this sample, this clone turned up a few times. The DNA for the CDR3 is TGCGCCAGCAGCTTGGGGGGCCTCAACACTGAAGCTTTCTTT. Its protein product is CASSLGGLNTEAFF. This chain joins TRBV5-1 and TRBJ1-1; maybe TRBD1 (5 bases). The V gene's germline CDR1 is SGHRS and CDR2 YFSETQ. This CDR3 is built from 14 residues. V was trimmed by 0 bases and J by 2 bases, leaving 8 bases between them.

This clone was recorded only once. The chain joins TRBV19 to TRBJ1-2, with D hard to call. V dropped 0 bases and J dropped 8 bases, with 10 bases sitting between them. The germline V gene encodes CDR1 LNHDA and CDR2 SQIVND (reference sequence). This CDR3 region has 13 residues. As DNA, the CDR3 is TGTGCCAGTAGTATAGATCACCGGTGGGGCTACACCTTC. It encodes CASSIDHRWGYTF.

The J gene is TRBJ1-2, the V gene TRBV7-9; maybe TRBD1 (5 bases). The CDR3 totals 15 residues. CDR1 and CDR2 (germline): SEHNR, FQNEAQ (reference sequence). The V end was cut by 3 bases, the J end by 1 base, with 12 bases between. This CDR3 reads CASSFAQGYNYGYTF. DNA of the CDR3: TGTGCCAGCAGCTTTGCCCAGGGATATAACTATGGCTACACCTTC.

V and J are TRBV6-2 or TRBV6-3 and TRBJ1-2, with D maybe TRBD1 (5 bases). V lost 0 bases to trimming and J lost 8 bases, with 13 bases between them. The CDR3 length is 14 residues. The germline gives CDR1 MNHEY, CDR2 SVGEGT. The CDR3 is CASSYSARVGGYTF. The CDR3 nucleotides read TGTGCCAGCAGTTACTCGGCCAGGGTCGGCGGCTACACCTTC.

The chain recombines TRBV25-1 with TRBJ2-7, with D perhaps matching TRBD1 (6 bases). The CDR3 length is 15 residues. V was pared by 7 bases and J by 1 base, with 17 bases between. Looked up from germline, CDR1 is MGHDK and CDR2 is SYGVNS. CDR3 protein: CASTAPGHLSYEQYF. DNA for the CDR3: TGTGCCAGCACCGCACCGGGACACTTATCCTACGAGCAGTACTTC.

V usage is TRBV5-4 and J usage is TRBJ2-3; weak D call: TRBD2 (6 bases). This CDR3 contains 14 residues. Deletions cut 4 bases from V and 0 bases from J, with 9 bases between. Germline lookup yields CDR1 SGHNT and CDR2 YYREEE (reference sequence). The CDR3 nucleotides read TGTGCCAGCAGCCCCGGGACTAGCACAGATACGCAGTATTTT. Translated: CASSPGTSTDTQYF.

The rearrangement links TRBV30 to TRBJ1-2; no clear D. This CDR3 is built from 12 residues. With 4 bases removed from V and 4 bases from J, the gap between germline ends came to 10 bases. In germline, CDR1 is GTSNPN, CDR2 SVGIG (reference sequence). The DNA of the CDR3 is TGTGCCTGGAATTCGGGAACCTATGGCTACACCTTC. Translation: CAWNSGTYGYTF.

V gene TRBV4-1 combines with J gene TRBJ1-5, with D possibly TRBD1 on 5 matching bases. Germline V gene sequence: CDR1 MGHRA, CDR2 YSYEKL. With 0 bases removed from V and 5 bases from J, the gap between germline ends came to 14 bases. CDR3 length: 16 amino acids. The chain's CDR3 is CASSQDEGGAHQPQHF. For the CDR3, the DNA is TGCGCCAGCAGCCAAGATGAGGGAGGGGCCCATCAGCCCCAGCATTTT.

This chain connects TRBV30 to TRBJ2-2; TRBD2 is a possible D gene (5 bases). Trimming stripped 2 bases from V and 7 bases from J, with 8 bases between. CDR1 GTSNPN and CDR2 SVGIG come from the germline V gene (reference sequence). The length of the CDR3 is 12 residues. The CDR3 nucleotides are TGTGCCTGGAGTTGGGCGGGCGGGGAGCTGTTTTTT. Translating it yields CAWSWAGGELFF.

The chain combines TRBV5-1 with TRBJ2-7; 9 bases map to TRBD1. The trim removed 4 bases at V and 4 bases at J, leaving 9 bases unmatched. Germline CDR1 is SGHRS and CDR2 is YFSETQ. CDR3 length: 15 residues. The CDR3 DNA is TGCGCCAGCAGCCCCCGGGGACAGGGCCCATACGAGCAGTACTTC. As protein: CASSPRGQGPYEQYF.

V usage is TRBV30 and J usage is TRBJ1-2, with D maybe TRBD1 (5 bases). The V and J ends lost 0 bases and 2 bases respectively, with 10 bases between them. Germline lookup yields CDR1 GTSNPN and CDR2 SVGIG (reference sequence). CDR3 size: 14 residues. CDR3: CAWSVGGSNYGYTF. CDR3 DNA: TGTGCCTGGAGTGTCGGGGGGTCGAACTATGGCTACACCTTC.